The entry below gives a single TCR beta chain sequence along with its context. Its antigen remains unidentified. Repertoires were generated with immunoSEQ multiplex PCR, while TCRdb's copy carries only in-frame clones and drops some. The sample lists more than 2 million clones, around 95% seen once, with about 1.7% in the top ten. Positively selected for CCR7, the CD45RO-negative cells used as naive CD8 cells excluded terminally differentiated effector memory CD45RA+ cells. The sample comes from a study of shared clonotypes between healthy human individuals. About the study: Aged 18 to 49, the donors were a couple of women and three men. Points from the study as a whole: The rarefaction results pointed to incomplete sorted-subset sequencing despite large depth. Naive subsets generally exceeded memory subsets in estimated richness. Of the naive CD4 clonotypes, about 5% were shared across a handful of donors.

The CDR3 sequence is 12 residues long. V was pared by 4 bases and J by 5 bases, with 8 bases between. Germline CDR1 SEHNR, CDR2 FQNEAQ (reference sequence). The chain employs TRBV7-9 and TRBJ2-5; D not resolved. Sequences were obtained from naive CD8+ T cells from PBMCs. This receptor was obtained from a young man in good health. Some clones in this sample may be carry-over from other donors' samples. Here the CDR3 reads CASSSQWETQYF. In DNA, the CDR3 is TGTGCCAGCAGCTCCCAGTGGGAGACCCAGTACTTC.